The present TCR beta chain was sequenced within a study of control samples from healthy donors and cancer patients (dated by TCRdb to 2019 to 2021). Via the germline V gene, CDR1 is LGHNA and CDR2 YNFKEQ. V loses 2 bases at its end and J loses 7 bases; junction bases beyond the gene matches: 5. There are 15 amino acids in the CDR3, from cysteine to phenylalanine inclusive. Only CDR3 DNA remains: 45 bases, in frame from the first base. Turning to this clone: The target of this receptor is not known. No much larger clone exists at a distance of one base, and base qualities are not known.

Library creation used the immunoSEQ multiplex PCR assay. This immuneACCESS table, as held by TCRdb, lists in-frame sequences with V and J called but not all clones. Of the missing ones, under half trace to an unresolved V gene in checked studies; the others have no known cause. The sample profile shows some 130,000 clones; around 93% of them were found once. The ten largest clones represent approximately 8.6% of the sample. Here the chain combines TRBV4-2 and TRBJ2-2; 9 central bases correspond to TRBD1. The source material was blood. The sequence came from a man aged 18 to 30 in good health. The DNA sequence reads TGTGCCAGCAGCCAAAGGGACAGGGCGGGCGGGGAGCTGTTTTTT. It specifies CASSQRDRAGGELFF.